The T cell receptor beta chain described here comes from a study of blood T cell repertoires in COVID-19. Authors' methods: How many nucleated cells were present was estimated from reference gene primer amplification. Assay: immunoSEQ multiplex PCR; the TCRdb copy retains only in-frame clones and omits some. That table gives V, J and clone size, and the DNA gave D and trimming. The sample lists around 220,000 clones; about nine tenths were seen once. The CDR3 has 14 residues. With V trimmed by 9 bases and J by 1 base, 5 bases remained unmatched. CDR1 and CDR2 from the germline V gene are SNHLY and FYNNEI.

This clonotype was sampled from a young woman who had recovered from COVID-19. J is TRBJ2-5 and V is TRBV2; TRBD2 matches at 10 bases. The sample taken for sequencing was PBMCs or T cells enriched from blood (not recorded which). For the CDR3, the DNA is TGTGCCAGTCTAGGACTAGCGGTCCAAGAGACCCAGTACTTC. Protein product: CASLGLAVQETQYF.